A selection of T cell receptor beta chains follows, all from one sample in a study of blood T cell repertoires in COVID-19. The assay was immunoSEQ multiplex PCR, and TCRdb's table has in-frame clones only and misses some. The sample lists approximately 170,000 clones; just over 90% were seen once. Material for sequencing was peripheral blood. These receptors all come from a woman in her fifties or sixties with COVID-19, enrolled during active disease. Both conserved end residues are part of each CDR3. The D gene is left open where the match is weak. Clone size is not always given. Where it is, it says once, few, many or a class for expanded clones.

d_gene	v_gene	j_gene	abundance	CDR3nt	CDR3aa
NA	TRBV3-1/TRBV3-2	TRBJ1-1	NA	TGTGCCAGCAGCCCTCTCTTAATGAACACTGAAGCTTTCTTT	CASSPLLMNTEAFF
NA	TRBV27	TRBJ2-2	NA	TGTGCCAGCAGTTTAAGACAGACCCGGACCGGGGAGCTGTTTTTT	CASSLRQTRTGELFF
NA	TRBV5-1	TRBJ2-2	NA	TGCGCCAGCAGCTCGACAGTAAACACCGGGGAGCTGTTTTTT	CASSSTVNTGELFF
NA	TRBV19	TRBJ1-2	NA	TGTGCCAGTAGTGGCCGACTACAGGGCCACTATGGCTACACCTTC	CASSGRLQGHYGYTF
NA	TRBV3-1/TRBV3-2	TRBJ1-6	NA	TGTGCCAGCAGCCAAGGGGGAAGGGGCTTGGTACCCCTCCACTTT	CASSQGGRGLVPLHF
TRBD1	TRBV9	TRBJ2-1	NA	TGTGCCAGCAGCGGACAGGGGCTCGGGGCCTACAATGAGCAGTTCTTC	CASSGQGLGAYNEQFF
TRBD1	TRBV7-8	TRBJ2-4	NA	TGTGCCAGCAGCTTAGGGACAGGCTTACTAGCCAAAAACATTCAGTACTTC	CASSLGTGLLAKNIQYF
NA	TRBV9	TRBJ1-1	few	TGTGCCAGCAGCGTAGGGCAGGGCTCGAACACTGAAGCTTTCTTT	CASSVGQGSNTEAFF
TRBD1	TRBV7-9	TRBJ1-1	NA	TGTGCCAGCAGCTCACAGGGGGTTCGAGGAAACACTGAAGCTTTCTTT	CASSSQGVRGNTEAFF
TRBD1	TRBV11-2	TRBJ2-3	NA	TGTGCCAGCAGCTCTGGACAGGGGGGGAGGGATACGCAGTATTTT	CASSSGQGGRDTQYF
NA	TRBV5-1	TRBJ2-3	NA	TGCGCCAGCAGCACCGGAGGGGGCACAGATACGCAGTATTTT	CASSTGGGTDTQYF
NA	TRBV7-6	TRBJ2-2	NA	TGTGCCAGCAGCTTAGCGCGGACAGCGAACACCGGGGAGCTGTTTTTT	CASSLARTANTGELFF
NA	TRBV12-2	TRBJ1-4	NA	TGTGCAAGTCGCTTTTACTATCGGGACAGGGCGACGGAAAAACTGTTTTTT	CASRFYYRDRATEKLFF
NA	TRBV7-8	TRBJ2-3	NA	TGTGCCAGCAGCTTATCAGGGACAGATACGCAGTATTTT	CASSLSGTDTQYF
TRBD1	TRBV6-5	TRBJ1-1	NA	TGTGCCAGCAGTTACGACAGGGATCCCACTGAAGCTTTCTTT	CASSYDRDPTEAFF
NA	TRBV29-1	TRBJ1-1	once	TGCAGCGTTGAAAACCGGGGGGTTATTACTGAAGCTTTCTTT	CSVENRGVITEAFF
TRBD1	TRBV7-9	TRBJ2-1	NA	TGTGCCAGCAGCCCCCGGGACAGGGTCAATGAGCAGTTCTTC	CASSPRDRVNEQFF
TRBD1	TRBV2	TRBJ1-5	once	TGTGCCAACGACAGGGAAGCGACTGGCCAGCCCCAGCATTTT	CANDREATGQPQHF
TRBD1	TRBV5-1	TRBJ1-1	NA	TGCGCCAGCAGCCCTCGGACAGGGGGCATGTACACTGAAGCTTTCTTT	CASSPRTGGMYTEAFF
NA	TRBV5-1	TRBJ2-5	NA	TGCGCCAGCAGCTTGGGGGCGGGGGCAACCCCTTACTTAGAGACCCAGTACTTC	CASSLGAGATPYLETQYF
TRBD1	TRBV18	TRBJ2-6	NA	TGTGCCAGCTCACTAGGACCCTGGACAGGCGTCGACTCTGGGGCCAACGTCCTGACTTTC	CASSLGPWTGVDSGANVLTF
NA	TRBV2	TRBJ1-2	NA	TGTGCCAGCAGGACAGAGACAAACTATGGCTACACCTTC	CASRTETNYGYTF
NA	TRBV6-5	TRBJ1-1	NA	TGTGCCAGCAGCTTTGGCTCCACTGAAGCTTTCTTT	CASSFGSTEAFF
NA	TRBV6-2/TRBV6-3	TRBJ1-2	NA	TGTGCCAGCAGTTACTCTCCGGACAGCAGTAACCCCTATGGCTACACCTTC	CASSYSPDSSNPYGYTF
TRBD1	TRBV6-5	TRBJ1-2	NA	TGTGCCAGCAGTTACTTTTCCGGGACAGGGGGCGCTGGCTACACCTTC	CASSYFSGTGGAGYTF
NA	TRBV12-3/TRBV12-4	TRBJ2-5	NA	TGTGCCAGCAGTTTGGCCCAGGGGGAGACCCAGTACTTC	CASSLAQGETQYF
TRBD1	TRBV19	TRBJ1-2	few	TGTGCCAGTAGTCTACAACAGGGGGCCGGTGGCTACACCTTC	CASSLQQGAGGYTF
TRBD2	TRBV11-3	TRBJ2-1	NA	TGTGCCAGCAGCCAGGGACTAGCGGTCTACAATGAGCAGTTCTTC	CASSQGLAVYNEQFF
NA	TRBV12-3/TRBV12-4	TRBJ1-1	NA	TGTGCCAGCAGTTTGGACAAGAACACTGAAGCTTTCTTT	CASSLDKNTEAFF
NA	TRBV5-1	TRBJ1-1	NA	TGCGCCAGCAGCCCGCTAATTCTGGGGCCGAACACTGAAGCTTTCTTT	CASSPLILGPNTEAFF
NA	TRBV6-2/TRBV6-3	TRBJ1-6	NA	TGTGCCAGCAGTTATCACGCTGACAGCTCGAGGATTAATTCACCCCTCCACTTT	CASSYHADSSRINSPLHF
NA	TRBV11-2	TRBJ1-2	NA	TGTGCCAGCAGCTTGGAGGGTGATGGCTACACCTTC	CASSLEGDGYTF
TRBD2	TRBV7-2	TRBJ2-3	NA	TGTGCCAGCAGAAGACCGGGACTAGCGGGGGGCTATACGCAGTATTTT	CASRRPGLAGGYTQYF
NA	TRBV7-2	TRBJ1-2	NA	TGTGCCAGCAGCTCCGACACCTATGGCTACACCTTC	CASSSDTYGYTF
TRBD1	TRBV5-1	TRBJ2-3	NA	TGCGCCAGCAGCTTATTGGGACAGGGGGCAACAGATACGCAGTATTTT	CASSLLGQGATDTQYF
NA	TRBV11-3	TRBJ1-4	NA	TGTGCCAGCAGCCGTCGCGGGAGAACTAATGAAAAACTGTTTTTT	CASSRRGRTNEKLFF
NA	TRBV18	TRBJ1-2	NA	TGTGCCAGCTCACCGGGGGCAGGGGCCAACTATGGCTACACCTTC	CASSPGAGANYGYTF
TRBD2	TRBV13	TRBJ2-1	once	TGTGCCAGCAGCTTAGGGGTTAGCGGGGGGCGGGCCTCCTACAATGAGCAGTTCTTC	CASSLGVSGGRASYNEQFF
NA	TRBV6-5	TRBJ2-2	few	TGTGCCAGCAGACGCGGACAGACCGGGGAGCTGTTTTTT	CASRRGQTGELFF
NA	TRBV2	TRBJ1-2	NA	TGTGCCAGCAGAGCACATGGGGGGGGTCCCGCCGGCTACACCTTC	CASRAHGGGPAGYTF
NA	TRBV5-6	TRBJ1-2	NA	TGTGCCAGCAGCTTGGACAGGGTGGCCTATGGCTACACCTTC	CASSLDRVAYGYTF
TRBD1	TRBV19	TRBJ1-5	NA	TGTGCCAGTAGTATAGAAGGGACAGGGGTTCGACCCCAGCATTTT	CASSIEGTGVRPQHF
NA	TRBV3-1/TRBV3-2	TRBJ1-5	NA	TGTGCCAGCAGCCAGGCAACAGGGCGTGGGCAGCCCCAGCATTTT	CASSQATGRGQPQHF
TRBD1	TRBV14	TRBJ1-2	NA	TGTGCCAGCAGCCAAAGGGGGCGCGACTATGGCTACACCTTC	CASSQRGRDYGYTF
NA	TRBV7-2	TRBJ1-1	NA	TGTGCCAGCAGCTTAGGCCCCGGCGGGAACACTGAAGCTTTCTTT	CASSLGPGGNTEAFF
TRBD2	TRBV6-2/TRBV6-3	TRBJ2-3	NA	TGTGCCAGCAGTTACTTTAGCGGTGGCGGGGGGTATGGAGATACGCAGTATTTT	CASSYFSGGGGYGDTQYF
NA	TRBV18	TRBJ1-1	NA	TGTGCCAGCTCACCCTCCCTATCGGGGGGCGGTACTGAAGCTTTCTTT	CASSPSLSGGGTEAFF
TRBD1	TRBV3-1/TRBV3-2	TRBJ1-4	NA	TGTGCCAGCAGCCAATTGCGACAGGGGGCTGAAAAACTGTTTTTT	CASSQLRQGAEKLFF
TRBD1	TRBV6-5	TRBJ2-5	NA	TGTGCCAGCAGTTTGACAGGGGAGACCCAGTACTTC	CASSLTGETQYF
NA	TRBV19	TRBJ1-2	once	TGTGCCAGTAGACAGGAGCCAAATAACTATGGCTACACCTTC	CASRQEPNNYGYTF
TRBD2	TRBV11-2	TRBJ2-5	NA	TGTGCCAGCAGCCTGGGAGCGGGACCACAAGAGACCCAGTACTTC	CASSLGAGPQETQYF
NA	TRBV9	TRBJ1-1	NA	TGTGCCAGCAGCGTAGGTGTTCGCACTGAAGCTTTCTTT	CASSVGVRTEAFF
TRBD1	TRBV20-1	TRBJ1-1	NA	TGCAGTGCTAGTCGGACAGGGAACACTGAAGCTTTCTTT	CSASRTGNTEAFF
TRBD1	TRBV12-3/TRBV12-4	TRBJ1-1	NA	TGTGCCAGCAGTTTACAGGGGGCGACTGAAGCTTTCTTT	CASSLQGATEAFF
NA	TRBV19	TRBJ1-2	NA	TGTGCCAGTAGTATAGTCGATGGCTACACCTTC	CASSIVDGYTF